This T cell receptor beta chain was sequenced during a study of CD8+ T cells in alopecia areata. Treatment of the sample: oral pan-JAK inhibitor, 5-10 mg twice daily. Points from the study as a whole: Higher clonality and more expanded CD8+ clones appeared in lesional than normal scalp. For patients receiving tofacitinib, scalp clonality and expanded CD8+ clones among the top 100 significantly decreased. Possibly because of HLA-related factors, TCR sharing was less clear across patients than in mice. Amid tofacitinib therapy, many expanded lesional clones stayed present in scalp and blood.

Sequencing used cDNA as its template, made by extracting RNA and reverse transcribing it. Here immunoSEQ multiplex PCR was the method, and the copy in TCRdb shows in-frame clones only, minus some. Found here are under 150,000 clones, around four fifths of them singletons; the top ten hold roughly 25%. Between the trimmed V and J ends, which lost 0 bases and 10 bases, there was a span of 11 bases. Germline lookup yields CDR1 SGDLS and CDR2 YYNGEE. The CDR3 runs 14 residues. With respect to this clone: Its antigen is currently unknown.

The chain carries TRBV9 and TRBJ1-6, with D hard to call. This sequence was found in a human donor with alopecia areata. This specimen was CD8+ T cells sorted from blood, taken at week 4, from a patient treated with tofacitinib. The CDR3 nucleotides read TGTGCCAGCAGCGTAGCTGCCTGGGGATCACCCCTCCACTTT. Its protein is CASSVAAWGSPLHF.